The entry that follows covers one TCR beta chain sequence. Its antigen remains unknown. It was across several immunoSEQ plates that each subset's genomic DNA was evenly split. Measured with immunoSEQ multiplex PCR; TCRdb has only the in-frame clones, and not every one. The data contain roughly 490,000 clones, 70% to 80% of them singletons. The data were obtained in a study of shared clonotypes between healthy human individuals. Study-wide results and caveats: Sampling was confined to blood; repertoires within tissues likely differ. The donor pool, a small one, limited the genetic and exposure-history diversity represented.

The sequenced material came from PBMCs. The sequence came from a middle-aged woman in good health. Some clones in this sample may be carry-over from other donors' samples.

This CDR3 is CASSLAGRSTDTQYF. CDR3 in DNA: TGCGCCAGCAGCTTAGCGGGCCGAAGCACAGATACGCAGTATTTT. This chain joins TRBV5-1 and TRBJ2-3; tentatively, D is TRBD2 (6 bases). The CDR3 spans 15 residues. The germline CDR1 and CDR2 sequences are SGHRS and YFSETQ. Trimming left V 2 bases short and J 0 bases short, with 10 bases between.